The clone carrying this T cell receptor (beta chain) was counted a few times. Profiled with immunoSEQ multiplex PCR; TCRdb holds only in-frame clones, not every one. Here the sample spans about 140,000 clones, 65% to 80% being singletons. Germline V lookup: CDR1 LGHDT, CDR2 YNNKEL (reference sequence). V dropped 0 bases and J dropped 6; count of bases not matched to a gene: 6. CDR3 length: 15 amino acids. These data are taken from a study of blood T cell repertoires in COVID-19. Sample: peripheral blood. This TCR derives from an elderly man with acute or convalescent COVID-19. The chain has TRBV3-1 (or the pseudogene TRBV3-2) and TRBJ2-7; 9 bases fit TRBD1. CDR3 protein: CASSQDGDRVAEQYF. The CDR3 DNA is TGTGCCAGCAGCCAAGATGGGGACAGGGTAGCCGAGCAGTACTTC.